This T cell receptor beta chain stems from a study of blood T cell repertoires in COVID-19. At the level of the study: Samples taken during acute and convalescent COVID-19 were collected in the United States, Italy and Spain. In each case, the material was cDNA or gDNA derived from T cells, B-cell-depleted T cells, or PBMCs.

In the authors' workflow: Nucleated cell counts were estimated from reference gene primer amplification. The assay was immunoSEQ multiplex PCR, and TCRdb's table has in-frame clones only and misses some. V and J calls and clone size follow that table, whereas D and trimming were derived from the DNA. The data show under 300,000 clones, with roughly three quarters seen just once and roughly 4% held by the top ten. The CDR3 totals 15 residues. Trimming removed 3 bases from V and 0 bases from J, with 9 bases in between. Germline V CDR1 and CDR2: SGHKS, YYEKEE (reference sequence). The rearrangement uses TRBV5-5 and TRBJ1-4, with D unresolved. This sequence was found in a woman aged 40 to 50 with active or convalescent COVID-19. Source material: peripheral blood. CDR3 sequence: CASSSHQSTNEKLFF. Here the CDR3 DNA reads TGTGCCAGCAGCTCACACCAATCAACTAATGAAAAACTGTTTTTT.